The clone carrying this T cell receptor (beta chain) was picked up one time. Its specificity is not known. These data belong to a study of memory CD4+ T cells and cytomegalovirus serostatus. Study as a whole: Of the healthy Belgian adults, 9 were CMV seropositive and 20 to 30 seronegative. Overall study results and limits: Each of approximately 73 CMV-associated TCRbeta sequences occurred in one to five individuals.

Assay: immunoSEQ multiplex PCR; the TCRdb copy retains only in-frame clones and omits some. The repertoire holds 25,000 to 40,000 clones, with around four fifths as singletons. The sort gate was single viable CD3+CD4+CD8-CD45RO+ cells for memory CD4+ T cells. Serostatus was set by detecting CMV pp150, pp28, p38, p52 IgG. Total CD4+ T cells were enriched by CD4 positive selection. The CDR3 loop spans 14 amino acids. The germline CDR1 and CDR2 sequences are SGDLS and YYNGEE. Trimming removed 0 bases from V and 7 bases from J; junction bases left unmatched: 5. The sample comprised memory CD4+ T cells from blood. The TCR sequence derives from an adult in good health and CMV-seronegative. Some clones in this sample may be carry-over from other donors' samples. The chain links TRBV9 to TRBJ1-2, with 8 bases matching TRBD1. The CDR3 region is CASSVVVDRAGYTF. The CDR3 bases are TGTGCCAGCAGCGTAGTAGTGGACAGGGCTGGCTACACCTTC.